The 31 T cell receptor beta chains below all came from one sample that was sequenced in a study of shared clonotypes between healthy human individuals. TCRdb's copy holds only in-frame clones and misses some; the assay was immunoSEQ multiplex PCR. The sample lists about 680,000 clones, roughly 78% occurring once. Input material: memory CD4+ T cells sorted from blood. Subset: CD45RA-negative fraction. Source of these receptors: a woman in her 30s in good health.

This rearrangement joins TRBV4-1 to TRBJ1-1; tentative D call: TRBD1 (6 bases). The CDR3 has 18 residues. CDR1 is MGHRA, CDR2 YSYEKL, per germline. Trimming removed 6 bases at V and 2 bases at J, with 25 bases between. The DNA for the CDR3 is TGCGCCAGCAGAGTAAGCCAGGGGATGGGGATGGGAAACACTGAAGCTTTCTTT. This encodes CASRVSQGMGMGNTEAFF.

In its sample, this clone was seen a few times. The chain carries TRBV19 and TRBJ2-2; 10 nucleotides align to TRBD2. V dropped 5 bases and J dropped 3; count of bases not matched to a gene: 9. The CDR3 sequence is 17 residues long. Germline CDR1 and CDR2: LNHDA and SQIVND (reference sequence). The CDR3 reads CASSRTSGAADTGELFF. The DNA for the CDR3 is TGTGCCAGTAGTCGGACTAGCGGTGCGGCGGACACCGGGGAGCTGTTTTTT.

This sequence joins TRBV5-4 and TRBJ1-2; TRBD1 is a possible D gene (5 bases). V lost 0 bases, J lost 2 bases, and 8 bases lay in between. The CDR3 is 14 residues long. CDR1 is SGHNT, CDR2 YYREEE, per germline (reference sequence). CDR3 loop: CASSLGQGNYGYTF. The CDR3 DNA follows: TGTGCCAGCAGCTTGGGGCAGGGAAACTATGGCTACACCTTC. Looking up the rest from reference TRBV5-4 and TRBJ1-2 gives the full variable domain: ETGVTQSPTHLIKTRGQQVTLRCSSQSGHNTVSWYQQALGQGPQFIFQYYREEENGRGNFPPRFSGLQFPNYSSELNVNALELDDSALYLCASSLGQGNYGYTFGSGTRLTVV.

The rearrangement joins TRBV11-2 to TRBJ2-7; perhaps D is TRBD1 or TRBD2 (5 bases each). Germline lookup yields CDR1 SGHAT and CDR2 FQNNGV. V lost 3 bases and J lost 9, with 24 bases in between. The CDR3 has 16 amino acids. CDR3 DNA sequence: TGTGCCAGCAGCTTCGACTGGGAGTCCAAAAAGAGGGGGCAGTACTTC. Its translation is CASSFDWESKKRGQYF.

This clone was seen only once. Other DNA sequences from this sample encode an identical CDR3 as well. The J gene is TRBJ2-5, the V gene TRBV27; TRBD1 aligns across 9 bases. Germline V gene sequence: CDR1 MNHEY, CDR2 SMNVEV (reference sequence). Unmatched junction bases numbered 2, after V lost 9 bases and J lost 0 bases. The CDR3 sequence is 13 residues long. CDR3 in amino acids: CASGDRDQETQYF. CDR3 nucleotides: TGTGCCAGTGGGGACAGGGACCAAGAGACCCAGTACTTC.

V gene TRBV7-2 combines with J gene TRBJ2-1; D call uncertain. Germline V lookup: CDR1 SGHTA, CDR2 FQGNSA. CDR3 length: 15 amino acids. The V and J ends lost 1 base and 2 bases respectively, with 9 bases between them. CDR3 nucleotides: TGTGCCAGCAGCTTAGAGTATAGGGCCTACAATGAGCAGTTCTTC. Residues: CASSLEYRAYNEQFF. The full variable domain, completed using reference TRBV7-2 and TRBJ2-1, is GAGVSQSPSNKVTEKGKDVELRCDPISGHTALYWYRQSLGQGLEFLIYFQGNSAPDKSGLPSDRFSAERTGGSVSTLTIQRTQQEDSAVYLCASSLEYRAYNEQFFGPGTRLTVL.

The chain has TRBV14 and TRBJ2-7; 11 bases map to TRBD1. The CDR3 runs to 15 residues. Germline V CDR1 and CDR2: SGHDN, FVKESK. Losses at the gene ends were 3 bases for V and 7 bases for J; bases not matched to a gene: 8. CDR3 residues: CASSHWDRGMGEQYF. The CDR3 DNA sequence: TGTGCCAGCAGCCATTGGGACAGGGGGATGGGGGAGCAGTACTTC. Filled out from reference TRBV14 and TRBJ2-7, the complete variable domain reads EAGVTQFPSHSVIEKGQTVTLRCDPISGHDNLYWYRRVMGKEIKFLLHFVKESKQDESGMPNNRFLAERTGGTYSTLKVQPAELEDSGVYFCASSHWDRGMGEQYFGPGTRLTVT.

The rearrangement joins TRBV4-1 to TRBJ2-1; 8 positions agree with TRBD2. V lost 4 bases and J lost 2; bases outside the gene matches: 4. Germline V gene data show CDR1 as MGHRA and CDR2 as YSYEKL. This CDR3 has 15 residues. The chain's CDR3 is CASSLPGLAYNEQFF. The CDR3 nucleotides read TGCGCCAGCAGCCTACCGGGACTAGCCTACAATGAGCAGTTCTTC.

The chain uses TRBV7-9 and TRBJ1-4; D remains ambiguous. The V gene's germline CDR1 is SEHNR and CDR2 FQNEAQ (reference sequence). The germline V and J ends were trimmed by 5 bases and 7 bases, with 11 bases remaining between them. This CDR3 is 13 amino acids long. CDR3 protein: CASSRGEGEKLFF. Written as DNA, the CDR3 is TGTGCCAGCAGCAGAGGTGAGGGTGAAAAACTGTTTTTT.

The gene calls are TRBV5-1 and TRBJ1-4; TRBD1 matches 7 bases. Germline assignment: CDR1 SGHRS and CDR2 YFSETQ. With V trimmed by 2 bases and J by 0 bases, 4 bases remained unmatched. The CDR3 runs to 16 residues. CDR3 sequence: CASSFTGTATNEKLFF. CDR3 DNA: TGCGCCAGCAGCTTCACCGGGACAGCAACTAATGAAAAACTGTTTTTT.

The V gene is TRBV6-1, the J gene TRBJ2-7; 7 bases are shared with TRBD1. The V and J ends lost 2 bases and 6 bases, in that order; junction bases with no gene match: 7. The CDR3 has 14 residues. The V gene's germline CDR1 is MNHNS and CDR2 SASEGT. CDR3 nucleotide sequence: TGTGCCAGCAGTGAAAAACCGGCAGGGGGCGAGCAGTACTTC. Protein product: CASSEKPAGGEQYF.

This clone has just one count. This CDR3 is CASSSGGAMFRSGYTF. The CDR3 region has the DNA TGTGCCAGCAGCTCCGGAGGGGCGATGTTCCGGAGCGGCTACACCTTC. This chain joins TRBV7-3 and TRBJ1-2; perhaps TRBD1 as D (5 bases). The CDR3 covers 16 residues. Germline loops: CDR1 SGHTA, CDR2 FQGTGA. Trimming shortened V by 4 bases and J by 8 bases, and 23 bases separated the two germline ends.

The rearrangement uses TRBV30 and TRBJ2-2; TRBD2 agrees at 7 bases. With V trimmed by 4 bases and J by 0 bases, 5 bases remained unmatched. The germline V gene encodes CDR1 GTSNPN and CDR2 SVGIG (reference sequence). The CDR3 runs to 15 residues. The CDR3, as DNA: TGTGCCTGGAAAAGCGGGATGCCGAACACCGGGGAGCTGTTTTTT. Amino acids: CAWKSGMPNTGELFF.

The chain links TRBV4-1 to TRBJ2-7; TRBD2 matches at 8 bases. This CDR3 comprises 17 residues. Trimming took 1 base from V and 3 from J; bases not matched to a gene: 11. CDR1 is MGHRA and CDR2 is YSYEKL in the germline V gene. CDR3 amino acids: CASSQVPVSGSNYEQYF. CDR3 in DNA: TGCGCCAGCAGCCAAGTCCCAGTCAGCGGGAGTAACTACGAGCAGTACTTC.

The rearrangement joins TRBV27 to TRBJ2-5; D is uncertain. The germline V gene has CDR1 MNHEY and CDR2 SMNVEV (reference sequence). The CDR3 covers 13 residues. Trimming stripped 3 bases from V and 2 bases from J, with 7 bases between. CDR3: CASSFVAQETQYF. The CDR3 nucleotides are TGTGCCAGCAGTTTTGTGGCTCAAGAGACCCAGTACTTC.

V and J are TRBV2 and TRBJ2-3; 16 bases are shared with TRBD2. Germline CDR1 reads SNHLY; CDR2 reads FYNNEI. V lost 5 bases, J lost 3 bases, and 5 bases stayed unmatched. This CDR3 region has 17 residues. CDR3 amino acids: CASSPGLAGGLTDTQYF. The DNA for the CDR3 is TGTGCCAGCAGTCCGGGACTAGCGGGAGGGCTGACAGATACGCAGTATTTT.

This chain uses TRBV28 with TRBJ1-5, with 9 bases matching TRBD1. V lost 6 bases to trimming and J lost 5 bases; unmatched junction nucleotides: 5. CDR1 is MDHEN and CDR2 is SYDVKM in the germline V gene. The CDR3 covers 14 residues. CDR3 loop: CASSRTGEYQPQHF. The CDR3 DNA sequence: TGTGCCAGCAGCCGGACAGGGGAATATCAGCCCCAGCATTTT.

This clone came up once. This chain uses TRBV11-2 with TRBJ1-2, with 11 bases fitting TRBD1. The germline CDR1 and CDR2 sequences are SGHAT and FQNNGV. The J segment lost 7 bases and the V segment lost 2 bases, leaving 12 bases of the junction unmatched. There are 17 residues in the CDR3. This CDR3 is CASSLLGQGEYYGGYTF. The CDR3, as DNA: TGTGCCAGCAGCTTACTGGGACAGGGGGAGTACTATGGTGGCTACACCTTC. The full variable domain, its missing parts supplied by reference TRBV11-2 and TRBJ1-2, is EAGVAQSPRYKIIEKRQSVAFWCNPISGHATLYWYQQILGQGPKLLIQFQNNGVVDDSQLPKDRFSAERLKGVDSTLKIQPAKLEDSAVYLCASSLLGQGEYYGGYTFGSGTRLTVV.

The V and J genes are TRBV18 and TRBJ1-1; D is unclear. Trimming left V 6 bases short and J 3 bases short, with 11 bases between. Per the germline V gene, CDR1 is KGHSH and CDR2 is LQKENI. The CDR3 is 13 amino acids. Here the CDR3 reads CASSSRRDTEAFF. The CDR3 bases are TGTGCCAGCTCGTCCAGAAGGGACACTGAAGCTTTCTTT.

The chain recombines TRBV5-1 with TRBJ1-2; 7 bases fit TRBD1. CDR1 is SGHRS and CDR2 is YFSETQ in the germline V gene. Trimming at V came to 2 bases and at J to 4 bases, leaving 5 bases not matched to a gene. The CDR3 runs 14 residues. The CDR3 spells CASSLNRDSYGYTF. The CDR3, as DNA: TGCGCCAGCAGCTTAAACCGGGACAGCTATGGCTACACCTTC.

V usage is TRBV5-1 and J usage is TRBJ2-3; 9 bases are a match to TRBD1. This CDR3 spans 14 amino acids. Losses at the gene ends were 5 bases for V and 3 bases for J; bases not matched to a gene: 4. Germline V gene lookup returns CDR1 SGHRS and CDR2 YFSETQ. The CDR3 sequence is CASSPGTGTDTQYF. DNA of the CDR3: TGCGCCAGCAGTCCCGGGACAGGGACAGATACGCAGTATTTT.

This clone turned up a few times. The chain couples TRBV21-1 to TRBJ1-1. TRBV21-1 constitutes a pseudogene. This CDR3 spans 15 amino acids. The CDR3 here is CASSISTDMNTEAFF. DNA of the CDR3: TGTGCCAGCAGCATTTCGACCGATATGAACACTGAAGCTTTCTTT.

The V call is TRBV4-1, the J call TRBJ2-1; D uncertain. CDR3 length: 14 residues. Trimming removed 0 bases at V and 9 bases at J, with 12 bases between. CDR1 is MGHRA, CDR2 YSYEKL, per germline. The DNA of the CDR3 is TGCGCCAGCAGCCAAGATGTCGGTCGTTCTGAGCAGTTCTTC. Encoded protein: CASSQDVGRSEQFF.

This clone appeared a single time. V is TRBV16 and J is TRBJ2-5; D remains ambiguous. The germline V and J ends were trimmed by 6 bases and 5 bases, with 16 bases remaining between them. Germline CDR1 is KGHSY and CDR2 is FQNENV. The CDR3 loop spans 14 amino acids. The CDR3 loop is CASSLSYSQETQYF. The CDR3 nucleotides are TGTGCCAGCAGTCTTAGCTATTCCCAGGAGACCCAGTACTTC. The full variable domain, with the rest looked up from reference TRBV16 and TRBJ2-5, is GEEVAQTPKHLVRGEGQKAKLYCAPIKGHSYVFWYQQVLKNEFKFLISFQNENVFDETGMPKERFSAKCLPNSPCSLEIQATKLEDSAVYFCASSLSYSQETQYFGPGTRLLVL.

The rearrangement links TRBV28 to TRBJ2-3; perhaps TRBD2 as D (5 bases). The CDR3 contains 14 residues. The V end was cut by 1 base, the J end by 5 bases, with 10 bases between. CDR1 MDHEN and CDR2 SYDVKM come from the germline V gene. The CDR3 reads CASSLSPREDTQYF. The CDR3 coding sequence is TGTGCCAGCAGTTTATCCCCCCGGGAAGATACGCAGTATTTT.

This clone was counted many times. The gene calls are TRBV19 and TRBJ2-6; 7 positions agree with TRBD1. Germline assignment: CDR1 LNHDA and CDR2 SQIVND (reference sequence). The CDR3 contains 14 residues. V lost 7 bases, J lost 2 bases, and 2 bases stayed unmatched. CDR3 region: CASNDRAGANVLTF. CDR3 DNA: TGTGCCAGTAACGACAGGGCTGGGGCCAACGTCCTGACTTTC.

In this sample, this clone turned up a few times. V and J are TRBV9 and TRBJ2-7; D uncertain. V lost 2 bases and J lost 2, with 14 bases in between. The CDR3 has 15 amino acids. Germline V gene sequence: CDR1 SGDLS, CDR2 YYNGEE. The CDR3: CASSVGVTKPYEQYF. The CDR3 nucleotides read TGTGCCAGCAGCGTGGGCGTAACCAAACCCTACGAGCAGTACTTC.

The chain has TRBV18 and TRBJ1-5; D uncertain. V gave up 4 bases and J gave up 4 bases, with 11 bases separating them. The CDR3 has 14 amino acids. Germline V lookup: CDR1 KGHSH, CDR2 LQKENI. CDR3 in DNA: TGTGCCAGCTCACGTACGGGGAAAAATCAGCCCCAGCATTTT. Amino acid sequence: CASSRTGKNQPQHF.

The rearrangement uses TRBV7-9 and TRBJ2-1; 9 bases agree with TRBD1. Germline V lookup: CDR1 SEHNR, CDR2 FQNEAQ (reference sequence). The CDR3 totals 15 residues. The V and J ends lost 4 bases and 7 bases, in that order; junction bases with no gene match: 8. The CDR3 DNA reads TGTGCCAGCAGCTCCAGGGGGACAGGGAGTAATGAGCAGTTCTTC. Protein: CASSSRGTGSNEQFF.

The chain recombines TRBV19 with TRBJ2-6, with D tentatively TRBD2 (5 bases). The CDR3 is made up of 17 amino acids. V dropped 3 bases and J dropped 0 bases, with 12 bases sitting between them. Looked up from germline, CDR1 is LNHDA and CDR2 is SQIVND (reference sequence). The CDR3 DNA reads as TGTGCCAGTAGTATTCCGGCAGCGGACTCTGGGGCCAACGTCCTGACTTTC. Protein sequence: CASSIPAADSGANVLTF.

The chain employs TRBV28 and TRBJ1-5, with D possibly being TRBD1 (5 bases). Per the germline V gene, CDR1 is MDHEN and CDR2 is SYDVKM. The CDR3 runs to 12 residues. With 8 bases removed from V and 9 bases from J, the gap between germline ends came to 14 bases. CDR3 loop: CASLGRVSPQHF. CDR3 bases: TGTGCCAGCTTGGGACGGGTGTCGCCCCAGCATTTT.